One sample yielded the 27 T cell receptor beta chains listed below, sequenced in a study of T cell repertoires in aging, cancer and after chemotherapy. Peripheral blood genomic DNA, not sorted cells or RNA, was the template. A mixed TRB-A/B primer pool amplified rearranged TRB by multiplex touch-down PCR. TCRdb fed the multiplex PCR reads into MiXCR, producing one record per CDR3 protein. The sample has nearly 11,000 distinct CDR3 sequences, 25% to 30% seen once. Sequenced sample: blood. The receptors derive from a human donor in good health.

This clonotype was recorded a few times. Here the CDR3 reads CASSSWVRETQYF. The CDR3 nucleotides are TGTGCCAGCAGCTCCTGGGTTCGGGAGACCCAGTACTTC. V gene TRBV12-3 or TRBV12-4 combines with J gene TRBJ2-5; the D is unclear. The CDR3 contains 13 residues. The V and J ends lost 6 bases and 5 bases respectively, with 13 bases between them.

This clonotype was picked up a small number of times. V usage is TRBV29-1 and J usage is TRBJ2-1; D is unclear. The germline CDR1 and CDR2 sequences are SQVTM and ANQGSEA. The CDR3 has 13 amino acids. Trimming took 5 bases from V and 0 from J, leaving 8 bases between them. The CDR3 is CSVMSDSYNEQFF. The DNA for the CDR3 is TGCAGCGTTATGAGCGACTCCTACAATGAGCAGTTCTTC.

In its sample, this clonotype was seen a few times. The chain couples TRBV5-4 to TRBJ2-7; D not certain. This CDR3 region has 13 residues. Germline CDR1 is SGHNT and CDR2 is YYREEE (reference sequence). The V end was cut by 6 bases, the J end by 5 bases, with 15 bases between. The CDR3 loop reads CASTDLDRHEQYF. The CDR3 DNA follows: TGTGCCAGCACTGACTTGGATCGACACGAGCAGTACTTC.

This chain links TRBV7-9 with TRBJ2-2; TRBD2 is a possible D gene (6 bases). The ends were cut back, 1 base at V and 5 bases at J, with 8 bases in the middle. The CDR3 extends over 14 amino acids. Germline lookup yields CDR1 SEHNR and CDR2 FQNEAQ (reference sequence). The CDR3 loop reads CASSLVAVTGELFF. The CDR3 DNA is TGTGCCAGCAGCTTAGTAGCGGTTACCGGGGAGCTGTTTTTT.

This clonotype appeared once. This chain connects TRBV27 to TRBJ1-5, with D tentatively TRBD1 (5 bases). Germline loops: CDR1 MNHEY, CDR2 SMNVEV (reference sequence). The germline V and J ends were trimmed by 8 bases and 15 bases, with 17 bases remaining between them. This CDR3 has 11 amino acids. CDR3 coding DNA: TGTGCCAGCGGGGAAAGGTGGGACCGGCATTTT. Translated: CASGERWDRHF.

V gene TRBV10-3 combines with J gene TRBJ1-5; D uncertain. The CDR3 sequence is 15 residues long. Between the trimmed V and J ends, which lost 3 bases and 3 bases, there was a span of 12 bases. The germline gives CDR1 ENHRY, CDR2 SYGVKD. The CDR3 coding sequence is TGTGCCATCAGTGACCCTACCGCCTACAATCAGCCCCAGCATTTT. This encodes CAISDPTAYNQPQHF.

This chain uses TRBV6-5 with TRBJ1-1, with 7 bases matching TRBD1. Trimming at V came to 6 bases and at J to 8 bases, leaving 6 bases not matched to a gene. Germline CDR1 is MNHEY and CDR2 is SVGAGI. CDR3 size: 12 residues. CDR3 DNA: TGTGCCAGCAGCTTAAGACAGGGCGAAGCTTTCTTT. It codes for CASSLRQGEAFF.

The chain links TRBV6-2 or TRBV6-3 to TRBJ1-5, with no clear D. V was shortened by 3 bases and J by 6 bases, with 9 bases between the two germline ends. Per the germline V gene, CDR1 is MNHEY and CDR2 is SVGEGT. The CDR3 is made up of 13 amino acids. The DNA for the CDR3 is TGTGCCAGCAGTTATGAGGGTTTTCAGCCCCAGCATTTT. This gives the protein CASSYEGFQPQHF.

The rearrangement uses TRBV5-1 and TRBJ2-1; D may correspond to TRBD1 or TRBD2 (5 bases each). The CDR3 contains 12 residues. Trimming removed 3 bases from V and 8 bases from J, with 9 bases in between. Germline CDR1 SGHRS, CDR2 YFSETQ. The CDR3 sequence: CASSWGRDEQFF. The CDR3 nucleotides are TGCGCCAGCAGCTGGGGACGCGATGAGCAGTTCTTC.

This clonotype turned up a few times. CDR3 sequence (DNA): TGTGCCAGCAGCTTGGAGGGGATGAGCACAGATACGCAGTATTTT. This gives the protein CASSLEGMSTDTQYF. This chain links TRBV5-6 with TRBJ2-3; D might be TRBD1 (5 bases). Germline loops: CDR1 SGHDT, CDR2 YYEEEE. Trimming cost V 0 bases and J 0 bases, with 8 bases left between them. This CDR3 has 15 amino acids. Combining the CDR3 with reference TRBV5-6 and TRBJ2-3 gives the whole variable domain DAGVTQSPTHLIKTRGQQVTLRCSPKSGHDTVSWYQQALGQGPQFIFQYYEEEERQRGNFPDRFSGHQFPNYSSELNVNALLLGDSALYLCASSLEGMSTDTQYFGPGTRLTVL.

In the case of this clonotype: A read error is possible here, since a much larger clone lies one base away. This chain connects TRBV7-2 to TRBJ2-1, with TRBD2 matching over 7 bases. J was trimmed by 10 bases and V by 4 bases; bases with no gene match: 13. The CDR3 runs 15 residues. CDR1 and CDR2 (germline): SGHTA, FQGNSA. The CDR3 reads CASSSSGVREIEQFF. The CDR3 DNA sequence: TGTGCCAGCAGCTCTAGTGGCGTGCGGGAGATCGAGCAGTTCTTC.

J is TRBJ1-1 and V is TRBV7-2; unclear D gene. CDR1 SGHTA and CDR2 FQGNSA come from the germline V gene. This CDR3 has 14 amino acids. The ends were cut back, 5 bases at V and 1 base at J, with 11 bases in the middle. DNA of the CDR3: TGTGCCAGCAGCCCGACCTGGAGGAACACTGAAGCTTTCTTT. Translated: CASSPTWRNTEAFF.

V and J are TRBV11-1 and TRBJ2-1; D unresolved. CDR1 is SGHAT, CDR2 FQDESV, per germline (reference sequence). The CDR3 runs 15 residues. V lost 5 bases, J lost 1 base, and 12 bases lay in between. CDR3 residues: CASSAPRSSYNEQFF. The CDR3 nucleotides are TGTGCCAGCAGCGCCCCGAGGTCTTCCTACAATGAGCAGTTCTTC.

The chain recombines TRBV6-6 with TRBJ2-1, with D possibly matching TRBD2 (5 bases). The CDR3 has 14 amino acids. Trimming cost V 5 bases and J 4 bases, with 12 bases left between them. Germline loops: CDR1 MNHNY, CDR2 SVGAGI (reference sequence). CDR3 region: CASSNLRGYNEQFF. The DNA for the CDR3 is TGTGCCAGCAGTAATTTACGGGGTTACAATGAGCAGTTCTTC.

The chain joins TRBV20-1 to TRBJ1-4; the match to TRBD1 covers 7 bases. The CDR3 has 13 amino acids. Germline CDR1 is DFQATT and CDR2 is SNEGSKA (reference sequence). V shed 5 bases, J shed 3 bases, and the junction held 3 bases outside the gene matches. For the CDR3, the DNA is TGCAGTGCTCGACAGGGCCCTAATGAAAAACTGTTTTTT. Its protein is CSARQGPNEKLFF.

Judged by abundance, this clonotype is medium-sized. The J gene is TRBJ2-7, the V gene TRBV6-5; 8 bases agree with TRBD1. The V gene's germline CDR1 is MNHEY and CDR2 SVGAGI. V shed 0 bases, J shed 3 bases, and the junction held 4 bases outside the gene matches. The CDR3 contains 15 residues. The CDR3 reads CASSYSNGQGYEQYF. The DNA for the CDR3 is TGTGCCAGCAGTTACTCGAATGGACAGGGCTACGAGCAGTACTTC.

This clonotype was observed a few times. The chain links TRBV6-5 to TRBJ1-5; possible D gene TRBD1, 6 bases. The germline gives CDR1 MNHEY, CDR2 SVGAGI. The V and J ends lost 6 bases and 5 bases respectively, with 11 bases between them. The CDR3 consists of 13 residues. The DNA for the CDR3 is TGTGCCAGCAGAGCAGAGGGGGATCAGCCCCAGCATTTT. This translates into CASRAEGDQPQHF.

The chain is built from TRBV27 and TRBJ2-3, with no clear D. The germline V and J ends were trimmed by 3 bases and 2 bases, with 12 bases remaining between them. CDR1 and CDR2 (germline): MNHEY, SMNVEV (reference sequence). The CDR3 is 15 amino acids. The CDR3: CASSFERRDTDTQYF. The CDR3 DNA is TGTGCCAGCAGTTTCGAACGTCGAGACACAGATACGCAGTATTTT.

On this clonotype itself: This sequence may be a read error, since a much larger clone differs from it by one base. V gene TRBV6-5 combines with J gene TRBJ1-2; possibly TRBD1 for D (5 bases). Germline loops: CDR1 MNHEY, CDR2 SVGAGI. The CDR3 has 13 amino acids. V was trimmed by 10 bases and J by 4 bases, leaving 16 bases between them. CDR3 nucleotides: TGTGCCACGACACGGGGGGACTCCTATGGCTACACCTTC. This codes for CATTRGDSYGYTF.

The rearrangement joins TRBV4-3 to TRBJ1-1; D is ambiguous. The CDR3 is made up of 14 amino acids. Trimming left V 1 base short and J 6 bases short, with 12 bases between. Germline V CDR1 and CDR2: LGHNA, YSLEER. The CDR3 is CASSQVPSGAEAFF. Here the CDR3 DNA reads TGCGCCAGCAGCCAAGTACCTTCCGGGGCTGAAGCTTTCTTT.

This clonotype was seen a single time. The V and J genes are TRBV28 and TRBJ1-1; 7 bases are a match to TRBD1. In germline, CDR1 is MDHEN, CDR2 SYDVKM. J gave up 8 bases and V 4 bases, and 10 bases lay outside the gene matches. The CDR3 is made up of 14 amino acids. The CDR3 DNA reads TGTGCCAGCAGTTCCCCAGGGGGGAAAGAAGAAGCTTTCTTT. It codes for CASSSPGGKEEAFF. The full variable domain, rest sourced from reference TRBV28 and TRBJ1-1, is DVKVTQSSRYLVKRTGEKVFLECVQDMDHENMFWYRQDPGLGLRLIYFSYDVKMKEKGDIPEGYSVSREKKERFSLILESASTNQTSMYLCASSSPGGKEEAFFGQGTRLTVV.

This chain uses TRBV5-5 with TRBJ2-7, with D unresolved. Germline CDR1 is SGHKS and CDR2 is YYEKEE (reference sequence). V was trimmed by 1 base and J by 0 bases, leaving 8 bases between them. This CDR3 contains 14 residues. The CDR3 coding sequence is TGTGCCAGCAGCTTGCTCGGCTCCTCCTACGAGCAGTACTTC. Protein: CASSLLGSSYEQYF.

This rearrangement joins TRBV19 to TRBJ2-3; D is unresolved. CDR1 is LNHDA, CDR2 SQIVND, per germline (reference sequence). V lost 7 bases and J 2 bases, leaving 10 bases between the germline ends. The CDR3 spans 13 residues. DNA of the CDR3: TGTGCCAGTAAACCTCAAGACACAGATACGCAGTATTTT. Translated: CASKPQDTDTQYF.

The chain joins TRBV20-1 to TRBJ2-3; tentatively, D is TRBD2 (6 bases). Germline CDR1 and CDR2: DFQATT and SNEGSKA (reference sequence). V was trimmed by 6 bases and J by 4 bases, leaving 26 bases between them. The CDR3 spans 17 residues. The CDR3 bases are TGCAGTGCAGCCGGGACTCTTATTACGTTCCGCCCAGATACGCAGTATTTT. Translation: CSAAGTLITFRPDTQYF.

The chain joins TRBV24-1 to TRBJ2-3; D unclear. The V end lost 3 bases, the J end lost 1 base, and 7 bases lay between the germline ends. Germline V gene sequence: CDR1 KGHDR, CDR2 SFDVKD. CDR3 length: 14 residues. The CDR3 region is CATSDTWGTDTQYF. The CDR3 DNA follows: TGTGCCACCAGTGATACCTGGGGCACAGATACGCAGTATTTT.

This clonotype was observed a few times. This chain connects TRBV28 to TRBJ1-6; D is unclear. V was clipped by 6 bases and J by 13 bases, with 10 bases between them. Germline V gene sequence: CDR1 MDHEN, CDR2 SYDVKM. The CDR3 sequence is 11 residues long. CDR3 sequence reads: CASSTADPLHF. The CDR3 nucleotides read TGTGCCAGCAGCACAGCGGACCCCCTCCACTTT.

Relative to its sample, this clonotype is medium-sized. V gene TRBV7-6 combines with J gene TRBJ1-1; no definite D call. Trimming stripped 4 bases from V and 3 bases from J, with 9 bases between. Germline lookup yields CDR1 SGHVS and CDR2 FNYEAQ. CDR3 length: 13 amino acids. For the CDR3, the DNA is TGTGCCAGCAGCTGGCAAGCGTACACTGAAGCTTTCTTT. Translation: CASSWQAYTEAFF.